This TCR beta chain was sequenced during a study of blood T cell repertoires in COVID-19. This clone was found a few times. Under the authors' procedure: The assay estimated nucleated cells by amplifying reference gene primers. Measured with immunoSEQ multiplex PCR; TCRdb has only the in-frame clones, and not every one. V and J calls and clone size follow that table, whereas D and trimming were derived from the DNA. This sample has about 170,000 clones, with approximately 86% found just once. From germline, CDR1 is SGHTA and CDR2 FQGTGA. The CDR3 is made up of 13 amino acids. The V end was cut by 5 bases, the J end by 0 bases, with 7 bases between.

The sample comprised peripheral blood. This chain uses TRBV7-3 with TRBJ1-1, with TRBD1 as a possible D gene (6 bases). This TCR was sampled from a woman older than 75 with COVID-19, enrolled during active disease. This CDR3 is CASSRDMNTEAFF. CDR3 DNA sequence: TGTGCCAGCAGCAGGGACATGAACACTGAAGCTTTCTTT.